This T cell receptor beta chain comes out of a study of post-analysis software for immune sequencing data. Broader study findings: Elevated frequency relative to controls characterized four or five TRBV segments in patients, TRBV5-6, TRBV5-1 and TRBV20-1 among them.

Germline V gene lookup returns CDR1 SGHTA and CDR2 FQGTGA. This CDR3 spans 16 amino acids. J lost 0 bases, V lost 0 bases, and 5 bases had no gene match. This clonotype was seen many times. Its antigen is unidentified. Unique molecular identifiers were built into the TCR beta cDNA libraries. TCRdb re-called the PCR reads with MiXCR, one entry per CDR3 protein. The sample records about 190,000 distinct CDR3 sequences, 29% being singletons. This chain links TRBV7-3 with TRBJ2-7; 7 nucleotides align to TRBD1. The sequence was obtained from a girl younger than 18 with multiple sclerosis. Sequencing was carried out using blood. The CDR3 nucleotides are TGTGCCAGCAGCTTAACCTCCACAGGGGCCTCCTACGAGCAGTACTTC. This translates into CASSLTSTGASYEQYF.